This T cell receptor beta chain was captured in a study of blood T cell repertoires in COVID-19. The method was immunoSEQ multiplex PCR; TCRdb's version includes in-frame clones alone and lacks a portion of them. This table has approximately 220,000 clones, about 83% appearing once. Trimming took 7 bases from V and 0 from J, leaving 10 bases between them. Germline-derived CDR1 and CDR2 are SEHNR and FQNEAQ (reference sequence). CDR3 length equals 14 residues. Enrolled through a virtual design, the participants were between about 18 and 100 years of age and came from about two dozen US areas. Cohort allocation depended upon clinical history that participants reported.

The clonotype was recovered from a woman in her forties who had been exposed to COVID-19. This chain uses TRBV7-9 with TRBJ1-5, with D tentatively TRBD1 (5 bases). Sequencing was performed on PBMCs or T cells enriched from blood (not recorded which). In DNA form, the CDR3 reads TGTGCCAGCACACAGGAGTATAGCAATCAGCCCCAGCATTTT. Its translation is CASTQEYSNQPQHF.